Listed below are T cell receptor beta chains from one sample, sequenced in a study of STAT5B mutations in CD4+ large granular lymphocyte leukemia. Method: immunoSEQ multiplex PCR; TCRdb's copy keeps in-frame clones and lacks some. Among 30,000 to 40,000 clones listed, 70% to 90% were seen once. The sequencing sample was made of CD4+ T cells from blood buffy coats. Receptors originate from a human donor in good health. CDR3s include the opening cysteine and the closing phenylalanine or tryptophan. The order of the fields is J gene, V gene, D gene, clone size, CDR3 protein, CDR3 DNA. A D gene is named only where the DNA matches it firmly. Expanded clones are given a class, and other clones once, few, many or no size at all.

>TRBJ2-1|TRBV7-7|-|-
CASSLAWGHNEQFF
TGTGCTAGCAGCTTAGCGTGGGGGCACAATGAGCAGTTCTTC
>TRBJ2-3|TRBV28|TRBD2|-
CASSPSGGYTDTQYF
TGTGCCAGCAGCCCTAGCGGGGGATACACAGATACGCAGTATTTT
>TRBJ2-6|TRBV5-5|-|-
CASSLSGSGANVLTF
TGTGCCAGCAGCTTGTCGGGGTCTGGGGCCAACGTCCTGACTTTC
>TRBJ2-1|TRBV6-1|-|-
CASSWDSSGDEQFF
TGTGCCAGCAGTTGGGACTCCTCAGGGGATGAGCAGTTCTTC
>TRBJ1-6|TRBV7-8|-|-
CASSSPPGSPLGSPLHF
TGTGCCAGCAGCTCTCCTCCCGGGTCCCCCCTCGGGTCACCCCTCCACTTT
>TRBJ1-1|TRBV10-3|TRBD1|-
CAISETGGRNGAFF
TGTGCCATCAGCGAGACAGGGGGCCGGAATGGAGCTTTCTTT
>TRBJ1-6|TRBV9|-|-
CASSVVGLNSPLHF
TGTGCCAGCAGCGTCGTGGGCCTAAATTCACCCCTCCACTTT
>TRBJ1-5|TRBV19|-|-
CASSIGQPQHF
TGTGCCAGTAGTATAGGGCAGCCCCAGCATTTT
>TRBJ2-6|TRBV5-6|TRBD2|-
CASGRAAGANVLTF
TGTGCCAGCGGGAGGGCTGCTGGGGCCAACGTCCTGACTTTC
>TRBJ1-2|TRBV6-5|TRBD1|-
CASSYDEGQGARGYTF
TGTGCCAGCAGTTACGATGAGGGACAGGGGGCGCGGGGCTACACCTTC
>TRBJ2-3|TRBV12-5|TRBD1|-
CASAQPGTAYTDTQYF
TGTGCTAGTGCACAGCCGGGGACAGCGTACACAGATACGCAGTATTTT
>TRBJ1-4|TRBV6-1|TRBD1|-
CASSRDRRAEKLFF
TGTGCCAGCAGCAGGGACAGACGGGCGGAAAAACTGTTTTTT
>TRBJ2-5|TRBV28|-|-
CASSFGTLRLYF
TGTGCCAGCAGTTTCGGGACCTTGCGATTGTACTTC
>TRBJ2-7|TRBV9|-|-
CASSPQGYSYEQYF
TGTGCCAGCAGCCCTCAGGGATACTCCTACGAGCAGTACTTC
>TRBJ2-7|TRBV28|TRBD1|-
CASSTRTGGINYEQYF
TGTGCCAGCAGTACCCGGACAGGGGGAATAAACTACGAGCAGTACTTC
>TRBJ1-2|TRBV5-4|-|once
CASGKNVGKTYGYTF
TGTGCCAGCGGAAAAAACGTAGGAAAGACCTATGGCTACACCTTC
>TRBJ2-3|TRBV10-3|-|-
CAIESPGDTERDTQYF
TGTGCCATCGAATCACCGGGGGATACGGAACGAGATACGCAGTATTTT
>TRBJ1-6|TRBV5-6|-|-
CASSLGIGPGIAYNSPLHF
TGTGCCAGCAGCTTGGGTATTGGTCCGGGGATCGCCTATAATTCACCCCTCCACTTT
>TRBJ1-2|TRBV6-5|TRBD1|-
CASGTGTNYGYTF
TGTGCCAGCGGGACAGGTACTAACTATGGCTACACCTTC
>TRBJ2-7|TRBV11-3|-|-
CASSLDHGDSYEQYF
TGTGCCAGCAGCTTAGATCACGGAGACAGCTACGAGCAGTACTTC
>TRBJ1-3|TRBV25-1|-|-
CASSEFSGNTIYF
TGTGCCAGCAGTGAATTCTCTGGAAACACCATATATTTT
>TRBJ1-1|TRBV5-1|TRBD1|-
CASSLFGTGGTEAFF
TGCGCCAGCAGCTTGTTTGGGACAGGGGGCACTGAAGCTTTCTTT
>TRBJ1-2|TRBV30|TRBD1|-
CARLTGASYGYTF
TGTGCCAGACTGACAGGGGCCTCTTATGGCTACACCTTC
>TRBJ1-3|TRBV12-5|-|-
CASGLEISGNTIYF
TGTGCTAGTGGTTTAGAAATTTCTGGAAACACCATATATTTT
>TRBJ1-1|TRBV30|-|few
CAWSRQANTEAFF
TGTGCCTGGAGTAGACAGGCAAACACTGAAGCTTTCTTT
>TRBJ1-5|TRBV6-6|-|few
CASRPDSNQPQHF
TGTGCCAGCCGCCCCGATAGCAATCAGCCCCAGCATTTT
>TRBJ2-7|TRBV4-2|TRBD2|-
CASSPGDYLYEQYF
TGTGCCAGCAGCCCCGGGGACTACCTCTACGAGCAGTACTTC
>TRBJ1-5|TRBV25-1|TRBD1|-
CASSAGGQGDQPQHF
TGTGCCAGCAGTGCCGGAGGACAGGGGGACCAGCCCCAGCATTTT
>TRBJ2-5|TRBV19|-|-
CASSIGGEETQYF
TGTGCCAGTAGTATAGGGGGTGAAGAGACCCAGTACTTC
>TRBJ1-4|TRBV20-1|-|-
CSARGREKLFF
TGCAGTGCTAGAGGCAGAGAAAAACTGTTTTTT
>TRBJ1-2|TRBV7-9|-|-
CASSAGGNRNTF
TGTGCCAGCAGCGCCGGAGGGAACCGGAACACCTTC
>TRBJ2-5|TRBV30|TRBD1|-
CAWSVQGRETQYF
TGTGCCTGGAGCGTACAGGGGAGAGAGACCCAGTACTTC
>TRBJ2-1|TRBV11-2|-|-
CASSPYTPGRDEQFF
TGTGCCAGCAGCCCTTACACCCCGGGAAGAGATGAGCAGTTCTTC
>TRBJ2-6|TRBV6-1|-|-
CASTRDISGANVLTF
TGTGCCAGCACCAGGGACATTTCCGGGGCCAACGTCCTGACTTTC
>TRBJ2-7|TRBV9|-|-
CASSVGVSSYEQYF
TGTGCCAGCAGCGTAGGAGTTAGCTCCTACGAGCAGTACTTC
>TRBJ1-5|TRBV10-3|-|-
CASRPSDNQPQHF
TGTGCCTCCCGTCCCAGCGACAATCAGCCCCAGCATTTT
>TRBJ2-7|TRBV5-4|TRBD1|-
CASRGTGGQEQYF
TGTGCCAGCAGAGGGACAGGGGGTCAGGAGCAGTACTTC
>TRBJ2-4|TRBV11-3|TRBD2|-
CASSTRLAGEAKNIQYF
TGTGCCAGCAGCACCCGACTAGCGGGAGAGGCCAAAAACATTCAGTACTTC
>TRBJ2-3|TRBV5-1|TRBD2|once
CASSEQLAGGPSSTDTQYF
TGCGCCAGCAGCGAACAACTAGCGGGGGGCCCATCTAGCACAGATACGCAGTATTTT
>TRBJ1-2|TRBV2|-|once
CASSELGVADGYTF
TGTGCCAGCAGTGAATTGGGGGTAGCGGACGGCTACACCTTC
>TRBJ1-1|TRBV4-2|TRBD1|few
CASSQERTGGFEAFF
TGTGCCAGCAGCCAAGAGAGGACAGGGGGTTTTGAAGCTTTCTTT
>TRBJ1-4|TRBV11-2|-|once
CASSLVVTNEKLFF
TGTGCCAGCAGCTTAGTCGTAACTAATGAAAAACTGTTTTTT
>TRBJ2-3|TRBV7-9|-|-
CASSSFGWNPSTDTQYF
TGTGCCAGCAGCTCCTTCGGCTGGAACCCTAGCACAGATACGCAGTATTTT
>TRBJ1-2|TRBV19|-|-
CASSTDEYYGYTF
TGTGCCAGTAGTACTGATGAATACTATGGCTACACCTTC
>TRBJ2-2|TRBV11-3|-|-
CASSLGGVNTGELFF
TGTGCCAGCAGCTTAGGCGGGGTGAACACCGGGGAGCTGTTTTTT
>TRBJ2-3|TRBV28|TRBD2|-
CASSSLAGGTDTQYF
TGTGCCAGCAGTTCCCTAGCGGGAGGAACAGATACGCAGTATTTT
>TRBJ2-6|TRBV13|-|-
CASSGSSGANVLTF
TGTGCCAGCAGTGGAAGCTCTGGGGCCAACGTCCTGACTTTC
>TRBJ1-5|TRBV28|TRBD1|-
CASSEVRGQMLSNQPQHF
TGTGCCAGCAGTGAGGTCCGGGGACAGATGCTTAGCAATCAGCCCCAGCATTTT
>TRBJ1-1|TRBV2|TRBD1|-
CASLEGQPETFF
TGTGCCAGCCTAGAGGGACAGCCCGAAACTTTCTTT
>TRBJ1-2|TRBV5-4|TRBD1|-
CASSLARGHYYGYTF
TGTGCCAGCAGCTTGGCCAGGGGGCACTACTATGGCTACACCTTC